The 10 T cell receptor beta chains listed next were all sequenced from one sample in a study of blood T cell repertoires in COVID-19 (dated by TCRdb to 2018 to 2020). Receptors were amplified or captured by the immunoSEQ multiplex PCR assay. Imported from immuneACCESS, the table was reduced by TCRdb to in-frame sequences with V and J called. These copies leave out some clones; in studies compared against another copy, an unresolved V gene accounts for under half, and the cause of the remainder is not known. The sample records some 300,000 clones, nearly 90% of which are singletons. The top ten clonotypes cover 0.8% to 1% of the sample. The sequencing sample was made of PBMCs or T cells enriched from blood (not recorded which). These receptors were obtained from a woman under 40 who had recovered from COVID-19.

This chain connects TRBV19 to TRBJ2-7, with 10 bases fitting TRBD2. The CDR3 length is 15 residues. The V segment lost 4 bases and the J segment 4 bases; nucleotides outside the gene matches: 7. Germline CDR1 reads LNHDA; CDR2 reads SQIVND (reference sequence). The CDR3 bases are TGTGCCAGTAGTACTCTAGCGGGAGTATCATACGAGCAGTACTTC. This translates into CASSTLAGVSYEQYF.

The chain couples TRBV5-4 to TRBJ2-3; TRBD2 aligns across 10 bases. The CDR3 contains 17 residues. V shed 3 bases, J shed 3 bases, and the junction held 10 bases outside the gene matches. Germline V lookup: CDR1 SGHNT, CDR2 YYREEE (reference sequence). CDR3 sequence reads: CASSSGSSGSWTDTQYF. DNA of the CDR3: TGTGCCAGCAGCTCAGGTTCTAGCGGGAGTTGGACAGATACGCAGTATTTT.

The chain is built from TRBV6-5 and TRBJ2-6; maybe TRBD2 (5 bases). The CDR3 has 15 amino acids. CDR1 and CDR2 from the germline V gene are MNHEY and SVGAGI. Trimming cost V 6 bases and J 0 bases, with 9 bases left between them. This CDR3 is CASSPGGSGANVLTF. The CDR3 nucleotides read TGTGCCAGCAGCCCAGGAGGCTCTGGGGCCAACGTCCTGACTTTC.

The chain recombines TRBV3-1 (or the pseudogene TRBV3-2) with TRBJ2-7; 7 bases agree with TRBD2. The CDR3 contains 19 residues. Trimming cost V 1 base and J 2 bases; bases outside gene matches: 17. Per the germline V gene, CDR1 is LGHDT and CDR2 is YNNKEL (reference sequence). The CDR3 reads CASSQAGPPTSLQTYEQYF. CDR3 coding DNA: TGTGCCAGCAGCCAAGCGGGACCCCCGACTAGCCTCCAAACCTACGAGCAGTACTTC.

This rearrangement joins TRBV30 to TRBJ2-7; TRBD2 matches at 8 bases. The CDR3 consists of 14 residues. CDR1 and CDR2 from the germline V gene are GTSNPN and SVGIG (reference sequence). V trimming: 0 bases; J trimming: 4 bases; junction bases outside the gene matches: 5. CDR3 in DNA: TGTGCCTGGAGTGTAATAGCGGGGAGGTACGAGCAGTACTTC. Translation: CAWSVIAGRYEQYF.

In its sample, this clone was seen once. The chain couples TRBV18 to TRBJ2-1, with a possible D match to TRBD2 (6 bases). The germline V gene has CDR1 KGHSH and CDR2 LQKENI. V lost 6 bases, J lost 12 bases, and 24 bases lay in between. The CDR3 runs to 15 residues. Written as DNA, the CDR3 is TGTGCCAGCTCCCCAAATAGCGGCGGAGCATCATGGCAGTTCTTC. It yields the protein CASSPNSGGASWQFF.

The rearrangement uses TRBV9 and TRBJ2-3; the D is unclear. V was clipped by 2 bases and J by 0 bases, with 4 bases between them. This CDR3 spans 13 amino acids. Germline V gene lookup returns CDR1 SGDLS and CDR2 YYNGEE. This CDR3 reads CASSVTSTDTQYF. CDR3 bases: TGTGCCAGCAGCGTGACAAGCACAGATACGCAGTATTTT.

The V call is TRBV10-3, the J call TRBJ1-1, with a weak D call TRBD1 (5 bases). The CDR3 is made up of 17 amino acids. Germline V gene data show CDR1 as ENHRY and CDR2 as SYGVKD. The germline V and J ends were trimmed by 2 bases and 0 bases, with 16 bases remaining between them. The CDR3 loop reads CAISENRQPSMNTEAFF. The CDR3 coding sequence is TGTGCCATCAGTGAGAACCGACAGCCCTCGATGAACACTGAAGCTTTCTTT.

The J gene is TRBJ1-2, the V gene TRBV5-6, with 9 bases identical to TRBD1. CDR3 size: 17 residues. Unmatched junction bases numbered 12, after V lost 1 base and J lost 5 bases. Germline-derived CDR1 and CDR2 are SGHDT and YYEEEE. The CDR3 nucleotides read TGTGCCAGCAGCTTGTTTCATGTTAGACAGGGGGGTTATGGCTACACCTTC. Translated: CASSLFHVRQGGYGYTF.

V usage is TRBV7-9 and J usage is TRBJ1-6; tentatively, D is TRBD1 (5 bases). The CDR3 runs 14 residues. V lost 2 bases, J lost 5 bases, and 7 bases lay in between. Germline lookup yields CDR1 SEHNR and CDR2 FQNEAQ (reference sequence). CDR3 coding DNA: TGTGCCAGCAGCTTAAAGGGGAATAATTCACCCCTCCACTTT. The encoded protein is CASSLKGNNSPLHF.